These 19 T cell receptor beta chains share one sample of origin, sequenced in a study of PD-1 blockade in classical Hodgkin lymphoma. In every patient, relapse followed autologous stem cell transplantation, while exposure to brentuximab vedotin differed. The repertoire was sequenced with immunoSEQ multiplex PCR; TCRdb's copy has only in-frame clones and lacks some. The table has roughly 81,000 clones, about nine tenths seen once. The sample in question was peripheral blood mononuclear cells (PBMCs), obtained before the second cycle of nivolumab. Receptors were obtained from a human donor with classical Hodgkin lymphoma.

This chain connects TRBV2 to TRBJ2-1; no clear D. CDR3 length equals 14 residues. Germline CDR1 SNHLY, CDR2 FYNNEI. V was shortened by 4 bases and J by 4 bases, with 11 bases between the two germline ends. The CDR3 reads CASSVTTIYNEQFF. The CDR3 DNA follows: TGTGCCAGCAGTGTAACTACTATATACAATGAGCAGTTCTTC.

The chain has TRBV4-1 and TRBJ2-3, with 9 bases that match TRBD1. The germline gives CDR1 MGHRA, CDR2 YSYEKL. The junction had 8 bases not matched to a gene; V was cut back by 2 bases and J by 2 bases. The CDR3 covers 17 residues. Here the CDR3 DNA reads TGCGCCAGCAGCCAATCCGGACAGGGGATACACACAGATACGCAGTATTTT. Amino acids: CASSQSGQGIHTDTQYF.

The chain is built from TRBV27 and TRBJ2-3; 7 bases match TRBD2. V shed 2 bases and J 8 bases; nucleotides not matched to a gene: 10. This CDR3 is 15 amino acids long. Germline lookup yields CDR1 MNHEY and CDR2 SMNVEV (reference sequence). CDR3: CASSLAGASSGTQYF. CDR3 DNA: TGTGCCAGCAGTTTAGCGGGAGCCTCCTCCGGTACGCAGTATTTT.

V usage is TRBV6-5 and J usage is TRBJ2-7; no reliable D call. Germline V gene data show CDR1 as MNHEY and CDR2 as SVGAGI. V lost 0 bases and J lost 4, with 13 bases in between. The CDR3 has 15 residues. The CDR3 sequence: CASSYSRGGRYEQYF. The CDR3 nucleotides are TGTGCCAGCAGTTACTCGAGAGGCGGACGGTACGAGCAGTACTTC.

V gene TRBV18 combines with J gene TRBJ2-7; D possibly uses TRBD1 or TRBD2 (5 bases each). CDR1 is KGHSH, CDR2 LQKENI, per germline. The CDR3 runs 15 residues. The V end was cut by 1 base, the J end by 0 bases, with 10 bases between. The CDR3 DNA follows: TGTGCCAGCTCACCACTTCCCGGGACCTCCTACGAGCAGTACTTC. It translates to CASSPLPGTSYEQYF.

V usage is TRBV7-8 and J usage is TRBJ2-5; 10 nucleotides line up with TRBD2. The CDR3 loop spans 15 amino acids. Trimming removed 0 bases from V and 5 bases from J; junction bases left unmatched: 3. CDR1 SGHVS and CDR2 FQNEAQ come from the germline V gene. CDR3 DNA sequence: TGTGCCAGCAGCTTAGCAGCGGGAGGGGGGGAGACCCAGTACTTC. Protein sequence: CASSLAAGGGETQYF.

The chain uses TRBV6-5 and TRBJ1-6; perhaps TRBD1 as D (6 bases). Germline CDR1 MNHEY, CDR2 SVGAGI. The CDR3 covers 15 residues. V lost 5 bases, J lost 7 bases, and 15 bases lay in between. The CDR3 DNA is TGTGCCAGCAGTCCAGATGGACAGCAGAATTCACCCCTCCACTTT. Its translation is CASSPDGQQNSPLHF.

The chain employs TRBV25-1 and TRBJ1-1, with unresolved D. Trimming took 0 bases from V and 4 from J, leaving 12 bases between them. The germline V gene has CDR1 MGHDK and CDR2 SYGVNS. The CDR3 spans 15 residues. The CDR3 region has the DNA TGTGCCAGCAGTGAATATAGAGCCTATCGCACTGAAGCTTTCTTT. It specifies CASSEYRAYRTEAFF.

The CDR3 DNA follows: TGTGCCAGCAGCGTAGAGGTTAGCGGCGCGGAGGGGGAGCTGTTTTTT. This encodes CASSVEVSGAEGELFF. The V call is TRBV9, the J call TRBJ2-2; D is possibly TRBD2 (6 bases). The CDR3 runs 16 residues. With 0 bases removed from V and 8 bases from J, the gap between germline ends came to 17 bases. Germline-derived CDR1 and CDR2 are SGDLS and YYNGEE.

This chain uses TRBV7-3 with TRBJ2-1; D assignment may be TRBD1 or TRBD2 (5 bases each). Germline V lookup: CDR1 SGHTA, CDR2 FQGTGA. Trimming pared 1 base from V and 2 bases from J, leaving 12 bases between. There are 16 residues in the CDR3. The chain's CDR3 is CASSLISGSTYNEQFF. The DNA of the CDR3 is TGTGCCAGCAGCTTAATATCAGGGAGCACCTACAATGAGCAGTTCTTC.

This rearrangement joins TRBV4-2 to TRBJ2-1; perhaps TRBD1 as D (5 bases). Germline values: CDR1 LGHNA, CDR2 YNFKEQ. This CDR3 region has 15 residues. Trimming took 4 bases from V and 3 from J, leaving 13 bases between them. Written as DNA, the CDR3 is TGTGCCAGCAGCCGGGAAAATAGGGGCTACAATGAGCAGTTCTTC. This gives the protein CASSRENRGYNEQFF.

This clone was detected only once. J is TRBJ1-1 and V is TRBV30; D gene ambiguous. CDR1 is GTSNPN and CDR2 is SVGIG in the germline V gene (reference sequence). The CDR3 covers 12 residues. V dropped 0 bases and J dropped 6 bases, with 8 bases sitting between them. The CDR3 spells CAWSVIYSEAFF. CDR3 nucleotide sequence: TGTGCCTGGAGTGTCATATATTCTGAAGCTTTCTTT.

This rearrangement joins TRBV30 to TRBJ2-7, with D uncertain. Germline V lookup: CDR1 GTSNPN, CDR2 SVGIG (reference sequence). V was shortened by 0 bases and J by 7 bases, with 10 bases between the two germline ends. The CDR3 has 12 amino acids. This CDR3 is CAWSVNAGEQYF. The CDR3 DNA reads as TGTGCCTGGAGTGTCAACGCCGGGGAGCAGTACTTC.

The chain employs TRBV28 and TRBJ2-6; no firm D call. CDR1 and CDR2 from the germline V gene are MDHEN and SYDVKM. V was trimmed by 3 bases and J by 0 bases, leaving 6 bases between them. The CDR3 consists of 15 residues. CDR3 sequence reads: CASSFWNSGANVLTF. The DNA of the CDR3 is TGTGCCAGCAGTTTTTGGAACTCTGGGGCCAACGTCCTGACTTTC.

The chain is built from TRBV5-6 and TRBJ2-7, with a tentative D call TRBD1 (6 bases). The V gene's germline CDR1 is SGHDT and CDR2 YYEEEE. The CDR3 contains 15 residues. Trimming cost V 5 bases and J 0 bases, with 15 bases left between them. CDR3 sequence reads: CASRSRGRGSYEQYF. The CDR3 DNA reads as TGTGCCAGCAGGAGCAGGGGAAGAGGCTCCTACGAGCAGTACTTC.

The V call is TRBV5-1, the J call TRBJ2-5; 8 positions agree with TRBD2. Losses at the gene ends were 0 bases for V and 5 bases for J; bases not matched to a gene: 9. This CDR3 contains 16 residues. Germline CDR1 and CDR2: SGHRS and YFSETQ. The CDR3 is CASSLADGLAGETQYF. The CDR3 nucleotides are TGCGCCAGCAGCTTGGCTGATGGACTAGCCGGGGAGACCCAGTACTTC.

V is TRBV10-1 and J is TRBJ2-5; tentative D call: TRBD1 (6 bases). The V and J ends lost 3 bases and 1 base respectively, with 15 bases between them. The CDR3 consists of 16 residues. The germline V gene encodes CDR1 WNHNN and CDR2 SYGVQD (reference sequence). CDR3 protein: CASSEGAGAIQETQYF. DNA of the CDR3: TGCGCCAGCAGTGAAGGGGCAGGGGCGATCCAAGAGACCCAGTACTTC.

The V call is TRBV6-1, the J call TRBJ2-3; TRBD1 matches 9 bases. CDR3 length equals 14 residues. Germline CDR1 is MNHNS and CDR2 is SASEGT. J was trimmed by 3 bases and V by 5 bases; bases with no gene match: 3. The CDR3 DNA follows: TGTGCCAGCAGTCCGGGACAGGGTACAGATACGCAGTATTTT. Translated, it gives CASSPGQGTDTQYF.

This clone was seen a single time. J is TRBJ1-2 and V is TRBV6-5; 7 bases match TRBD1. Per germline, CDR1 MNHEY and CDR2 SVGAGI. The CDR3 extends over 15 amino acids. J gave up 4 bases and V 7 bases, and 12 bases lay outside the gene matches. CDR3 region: CASTPTPGQPYGYTF. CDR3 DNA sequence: TGTGCCAGCACCCCTACCCCGGGACAGCCCTATGGCTACACCTTC.